A selection of T cell receptor beta chains follows, all from one sample in a study of blood T cell repertoires in COVID-19. Sequencing was performed with immunoSEQ multiplex PCR; in TCRdb, only in-frame clones are kept and a portion is missing. The table shows around 52,000 clones, with roughly 82% occurring only once. Source material: peripheral blood. These receptors all stem from a woman aged 60-70 years with acute or convalescent COVID-19. Both conserved end residues are part of each CDR3.

j_call,v_call,cdr3_aa
TRBJ2-1,TRBV7-2,CASSSRTSGYNEQFF
TRBJ1-1,TRBV19,CASSFQVNTEAFF
TRBJ2-3,TRBV18,CASSPPSDAGDTQYF
TRBJ1-1,TRBV5-1,CASSLAAENTEAFF
TRBJ2-3,TRBV7-2,CASRSVVGGDTQYF
TRBJ2-1,TRBV18,CASSPPSGLGEQFF
TRBJ2-7,TRBV4-2,CASSQDLSQRGHGEQYF
TRBJ2-6,TRBV7-8,CASRRGGSGANVLTF
TRBJ2-7,TRBV3-1/TRBV3-2,CASSPQTATEQYF
TRBJ1-1,TRBV4-2,CASSPGTGGGYTEAFF
TRBJ2-1,TRBV10-2,CASSLLAGGYNEQFF
TRBJ1-3,TRBV19,CASTTPGQSSGNTIYF
TRBJ1-1,TRBV5-1,CASRETMNTEAFF